This TCR beta chain derives from a study of metastatic and nonmetastatic thyroid tumors. General study points: Versus benign nodules, malignant thyroid tumors reportedly had significantly higher TCR beta diversity, in blood and tumor.

Thyroid surgery took place with no prior treatment in any patient. This clone was seen ten or more times. As yet, its antigen is unknown. This may be a read error: a much more frequent sequence differs by one nucleotide. TCRdb reassembled clones from the PCR reads with MiXCR. In the table there are about 20,000 clones, 22% of which are singletons. Germline CDR1 reads DFQATT; CDR2 reads SNEGSKA (reference sequence). The V and J ends lost 1 base and 2 bases respectively, with 9 bases between them. The CDR3 runs 13 residues. The TCR comes from a female donor with papillary thyroid cancer or a benign thyroid nodule (not recorded which). Some clones in this sample may be carry-over from other donors' samples. The sample comprised adjacent normal tissue. V usage is TRBV20-1 and J usage is TRBJ2-7, with D maybe TRBD1 (5 bases). The DNA for the CDR3 is TGCAGTGCTAGAGTCGGCAGGGCCTACGAGCAGTACTTC. Translated: CSARVGRAYEQYF.